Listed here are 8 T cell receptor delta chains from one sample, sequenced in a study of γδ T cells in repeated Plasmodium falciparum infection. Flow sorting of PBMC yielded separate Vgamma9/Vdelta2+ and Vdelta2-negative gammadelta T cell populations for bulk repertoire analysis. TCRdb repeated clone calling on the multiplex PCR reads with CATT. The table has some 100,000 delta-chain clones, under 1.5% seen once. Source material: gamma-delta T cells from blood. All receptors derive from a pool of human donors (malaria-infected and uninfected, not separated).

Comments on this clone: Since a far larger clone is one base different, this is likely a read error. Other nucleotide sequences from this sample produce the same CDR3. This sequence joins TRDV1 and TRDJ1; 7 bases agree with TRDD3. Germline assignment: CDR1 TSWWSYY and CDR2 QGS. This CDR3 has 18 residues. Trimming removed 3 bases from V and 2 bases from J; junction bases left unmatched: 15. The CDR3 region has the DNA TGTGCTCTTGGGGAGAAACCTGGGGGGCTTGAATCTACCGATAAACTCATCTTT. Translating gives CALGEKPGGLESTDKLIF.

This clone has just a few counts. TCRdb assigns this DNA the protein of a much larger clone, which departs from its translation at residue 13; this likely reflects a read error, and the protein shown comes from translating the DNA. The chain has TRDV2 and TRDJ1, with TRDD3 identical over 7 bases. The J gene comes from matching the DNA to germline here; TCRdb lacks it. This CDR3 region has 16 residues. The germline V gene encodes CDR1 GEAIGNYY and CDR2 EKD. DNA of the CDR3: TGTGCCTGTGAACCTGGGGCCAGATGGGGGAGAGATAGACTCATCTTT. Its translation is CACEPGARWGRDRLIF.

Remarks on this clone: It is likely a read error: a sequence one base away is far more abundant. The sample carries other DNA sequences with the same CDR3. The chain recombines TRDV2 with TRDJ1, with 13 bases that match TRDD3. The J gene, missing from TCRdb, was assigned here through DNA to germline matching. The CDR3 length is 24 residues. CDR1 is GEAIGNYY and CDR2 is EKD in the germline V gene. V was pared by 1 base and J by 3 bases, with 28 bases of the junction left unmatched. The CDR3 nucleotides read TGTGCCTGTGACACAGGCCCTATTTCCGGCAAAGTACTGGGGGATACGCTAAACTCCGATAAACTCATCTTT. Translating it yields CACDTGPISGKVLGDTLNSDKLIF.

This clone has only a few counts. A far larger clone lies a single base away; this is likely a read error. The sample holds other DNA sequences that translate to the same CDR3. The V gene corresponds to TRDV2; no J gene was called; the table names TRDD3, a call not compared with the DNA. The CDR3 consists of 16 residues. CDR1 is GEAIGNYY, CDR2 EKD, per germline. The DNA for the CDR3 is TGTGCCTGTGACACCTCCTGGGGGAACTCCACCGATAAACTCATCTTC. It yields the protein CACDTSWGNSTDKLIF.

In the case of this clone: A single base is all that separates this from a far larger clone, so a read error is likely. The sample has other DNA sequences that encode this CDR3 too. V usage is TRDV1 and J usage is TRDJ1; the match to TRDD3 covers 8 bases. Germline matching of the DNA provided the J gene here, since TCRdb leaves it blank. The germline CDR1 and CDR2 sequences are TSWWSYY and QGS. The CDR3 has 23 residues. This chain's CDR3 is CALGELEGPTYANWGEYTDKLIF. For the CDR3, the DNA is TGTGCCCTTGGGGAACTAGAAGGTCCTACGTATGCTAACTGGGGGGAGTACACCGATAAACTCATCTTT.

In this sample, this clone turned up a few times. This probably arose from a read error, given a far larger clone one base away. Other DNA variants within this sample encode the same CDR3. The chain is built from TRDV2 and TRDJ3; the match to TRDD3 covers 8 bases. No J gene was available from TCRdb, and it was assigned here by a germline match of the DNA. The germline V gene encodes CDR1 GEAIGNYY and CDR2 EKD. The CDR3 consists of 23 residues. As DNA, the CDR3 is TGCGCCTGTGACACACAGTTTAAAACTGGGGGTCCTAACAGCTCCTGGGACACCCGACAGATGTTTTTC. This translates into CACDTQFKTGGPNSSWDTRQMFF.

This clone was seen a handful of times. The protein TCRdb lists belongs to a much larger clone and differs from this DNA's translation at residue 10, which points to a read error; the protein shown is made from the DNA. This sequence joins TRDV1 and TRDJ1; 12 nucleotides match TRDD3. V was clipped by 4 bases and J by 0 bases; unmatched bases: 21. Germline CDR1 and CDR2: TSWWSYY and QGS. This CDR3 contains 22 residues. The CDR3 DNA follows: TGTGCTCTTGGGGTCTCCTACATTCTCGGACTGGGGGATACTATGTACACCGATAAACTCATCTTT. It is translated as CALGVSYILGLGDTMYTDKLIF.

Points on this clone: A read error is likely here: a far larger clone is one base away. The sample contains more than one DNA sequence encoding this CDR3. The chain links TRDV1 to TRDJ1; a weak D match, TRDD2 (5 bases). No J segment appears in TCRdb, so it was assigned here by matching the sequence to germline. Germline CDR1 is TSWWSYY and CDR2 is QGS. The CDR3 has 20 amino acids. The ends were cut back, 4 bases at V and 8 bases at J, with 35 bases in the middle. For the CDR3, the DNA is TGTGCTCTTGGGGGCCCCTGTGACCTACGCGTCTCCCAACAAGGAGACAAACTCATCTTT. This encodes CALGGPCDLRVSQQGDKLIF.